This T cell receptor (beta chain) was captured in a study of cytomegalovirus exposure and HLA in healthy donors. This CDR3 comprises 16 residues. Germline-derived CDR1 and CDR2 are SGDLS and YYNGEE. V was clipped by 0 bases and J by 1 base; unmatched bases: 5. This clone was detected only a few times. This specimen includes other DNA sequences encoding the same CDR3. PCR employed 60 Vbeta and 13 Jbeta primers. Profiling relied on immunoSEQ multiplex PCR, and the TCRdb table lists in-frame clones only, not all of them. The table records 120,000 to 150,000 clones, roughly 80% of them present only once. The clonotype comes from a woman between 45 and 60 years old in good health and CMV-seropositive. The sample was PBMCs. The rearrangement links TRBV9 to TRBJ2-7; 9 bases map to TRBD2. The DNA for the CDR3 is TGTGCCAGCAGCGTAGAGGGTAGCGGGGGATCCTACGAGCAGTACTTC. Protein product: CASSVEGSGGSYEQYF.